One and the same sample provided the 23 T cell receptor beta chains below, sequenced in a study of memory CD4+ T cells and cytomegalovirus serostatus. Single viable CD3+CD4+CD8-CD45RO+ cells were sorted as the memory CD4+ T cells. Only in-frame clones appear in the TCRdb table, and some are missing; sequencing was by immunoSEQ multiplex PCR. The repertoire holds around 33,000 clones, about 76% seen once, with 0.5% to 0.8% in the top ten. The specimen was memory CD4+ T cells from blood. These receptors all stem from an adult in good health and CMV-seronegative. Some clones in this sample may be carry-over from other donors' samples.

V and J are TRBV7-8 and TRBJ2-3, with D possibly matching TRBD1 (6 bases). The length of the CDR3 is 15 residues. With 4 bases removed from V and 4 bases from J, the gap between germline ends came to 15 bases. Germline values: CDR1 SGHVS, CDR2 FQNEAQ. CDR3 sequence (DNA): TGTGCCAGCAGCTCCTCAGGGGCGAGGGCAGATACGCAGTATTTT. It specifies CASSSSGARADTQYF.

V gene TRBV19 combines with J gene TRBJ1-2; D is undetermined. Germline V gene lookup returns CDR1 LNHDA and CDR2 SQIVND (reference sequence). This CDR3 region has 13 residues. V lost 3 bases and J 2 bases, leaving 7 bases between the germline ends. This chain's CDR3 is CASSIVQNYGYTF. Here the CDR3 DNA reads TGTGCCAGTAGTATTGTACAGAACTATGGCTACACCTTC.

The rearrangement links TRBV5-1 to TRBJ1-6, with D possibly being TRBD1 (6 bases). There are 15 residues in the CDR3. Germline CDR1 and CDR2: SGHRS and YFSETQ. Trimming took 0 bases from V and 7 from J, leaving 11 bases between them. CDR3 in DNA: TGCGCCAGCAGCTTGGCCGGGACAAAGAATTCACCCCTCCACTTT. It translates to CASSLAGTKNSPLHF. Drawing the rest from reference TRBV5-1 and TRBJ1-6, the complete variable domain is KAGVTQTPRYLIKTRGQQVTLSCSPISGHRSVSWYQQTPGQGLQFLFEYFSETQRNKGNFPGRFSGRQFSNSRSEMNVSTLELGDSALYLCASSLAGTKNSPLHFGNGTRLTVT.

The chain has TRBV5-1 and TRBJ2-7; D gene ambiguous. This CDR3 has 14 residues. V gave up 0 bases and J gave up 4 bases, with 11 bases separating them. Germline V CDR1 and CDR2: SGHRS, YFSETQ. The CDR3 is CASSLAGQYYEQYF. The CDR3 DNA sequence: TGCGCCAGCAGCTTGGCCGGGCAGTATTACGAGCAGTACTTC.

The chain recombines TRBV2 with TRBJ1-3; D perhaps matches TRBD1 (6 bases). Germline lookup yields CDR1 SNHLY and CDR2 FYNNEI. The germline V and J ends were trimmed by 5 bases and 0 bases, with 8 bases remaining between them. The CDR3 has 14 residues. The CDR3 protein is CASSSGHSGNTIYF. DNA of the CDR3: TGTGCCAGCAGTTCGGGACACTCTGGAAACACCATATATTTT.

In its sample, this clone was seen a few times. The rearrangement uses TRBV2 and TRBJ1-2; the D is unclear. Trimming left V 4 bases short and J 5 bases short, with 11 bases between. CDR1 and CDR2 from the germline V gene are SNHLY and FYNNEI. The CDR3 spans 13 residues. The CDR3 nucleotides are TGTGCCAGCAGTGTGCTACAGACTTATGGCTACACCTTC. It is translated as CASSVLQTYGYTF.

This clone has only a few counts. The CDR3 DNA reads as TGTGCCAGCAGCCCTACAGGGGTCTATGGCTACACCTTC. Residues: CASSPTGVYGYTF. This chain joins TRBV11-2 and TRBJ1-2; TRBD1 aligns across 7 bases. V trimming: 5 bases; J trimming: 4 bases; junction bases outside the gene matches: 4. CDR3 length: 13 amino acids. The germline gives CDR1 SGHAT, CDR2 FQNNGV.

J is TRBJ2-3 and V is TRBV28, with unresolved D. The V gene lost 3 bases and the J gene lost 8 bases, with 6 bases spanning the gap. CDR1 and CDR2 from the germline V gene are MDHEN and SYDVKM. CDR3 size: 11 residues. CDR3 region: CASSLKGTQYF. In DNA form, the CDR3 reads TGTGCCAGCAGTTTGAAAGGTACGCAGTATTTT.

CDR3 DNA sequence: TGTGCCAGCAGCCCTTCGAGCTCCTACAATGAGCAGTTCTTC. Translated, it gives CASSPSSSYNEQFF. V gene TRBV4-2 combines with J gene TRBJ2-1; the D is unclear. The CDR3 totals 14 residues. Germline lookup yields CDR1 LGHNA and CDR2 YNFKEQ. The V end was cut by 4 bases, the J end by 0 bases, with 7 bases between.

This clone was picked up a small number of times. The CDR3 DNA follows: TGTGCCAGCAGCTTTGGAGGCCGGGGAGGCACTGAAGCTTTCTTT. Translation: CASSFGGRGGTEAFF. The chain carries TRBV5-6 and TRBJ1-1; no definite D call. V was clipped by 2 bases and J by 4 bases, with 15 bases between them. CDR3 size: 15 residues. CDR1 and CDR2 from the germline V gene are SGHDT and YYEEEE.

The chain has TRBV5-1 and TRBJ1-1; D remains unclear. The ends were cut back, 0 bases at V and 4 bases at J, with 7 bases in the middle. Germline CDR1 reads SGHRS; CDR2 reads YFSETQ. The CDR3 length is 13 residues. The CDR3 reads CASSLAWGTEAFF. In nucleotides, the CDR3 is TGCGCCAGCAGCTTGGCATGGGGCACTGAAGCTTTCTTT.

The chain joins TRBV27 to TRBJ1-2; no clear D. The germline CDR1 and CDR2 sequences are MNHEY and SMNVEV (reference sequence). The V end was cut by 5 bases, the J end by 8 bases, with 15 bases between. The CDR3 extends over 13 amino acids. CDR3 in DNA: TGTGCCAGCAGTGGTGGGCTCAAGTCAGGCTACACCTTC. The encoded protein is CASSGGLKSGYTF.

The chain combines TRBV15 with TRBJ2-3; D is uncertain. Germline-derived CDR1 and CDR2 are LNHNV and YYDKDF (reference sequence). The CDR3 runs 13 residues. V was clipped by 0 bases and J by 7 bases, with 8 bases between them. CDR3 sequence reads: CATSRDSVNTQYF. CDR3 nucleotide sequence: TGTGCCACCAGCAGAGATTCGGTTAATACGCAGTATTTT.

A few counts support this clone. V usage is TRBV9 and J usage is TRBJ1-4, with TRBD1 matching 7 bases. Trimming cost V 3 bases and J 8 bases; bases outside gene matches: 4. The V gene's germline CDR1 is SGDLS and CDR2 YYNGEE. The CDR3 covers 13 residues. The DNA for the CDR3 is TGTGCCAGCAGCGCAGGACAGGAAGAAAAACTGTTTTTT. Translation: CASSAGQEEKLFF.

The chain has TRBV7-8 and TRBJ1-5, with 9 bases matching TRBD1. V lost 3 bases and J lost 2; bases outside the gene matches: 14. The CDR3 totals 19 residues. CDR1 and CDR2 from the germline V gene are SGHVS and FQNEAQ. The CDR3 coding sequence is TGTGCCAGCAGCTTGGGTAATTACAGGGGGCGGCCGGGCAATCAGCCCCAGCATTTT. Translated, it gives CASSLGNYRGRPGNQPQHF.

This sequence joins TRBV30 and TRBJ1-1; D gene uncertain. Looked up from germline, CDR1 is GTSNPN and CDR2 is SVGIG (reference sequence). V was pared by 3 bases and J by 0 bases, with 8 bases between. The CDR3 totals 13 residues. The CDR3: CAWRRTVNTEAFF. The CDR3 DNA reads TGTGCCTGGAGGAGGACGGTGAACACTGAAGCTTTCTTT. Full variable domain (outside the CDR3, taken from reference TRBV30 and TRBJ1-1): SQTIHQWPATLVQPVGSPLSLECTVEGTSNPNLYWYRQAAGRGLQLLFYSVGIGQISSEVPQNLSASRPQDRQFILSSKKLLLSDSGFYLCAWRRTVNTEAFFGQGTRLTVV.

The chain employs TRBV10-3 and TRBJ1-2; D call uncertain. From germline, CDR1 is ENHRY and CDR2 SYGVKD. V was clipped by 6 bases and J by 8 bases, with 19 bases between them. The CDR3 sequence is 14 residues long. CDR3 in DNA: TGTGCCATCAGGGGGTCCCGACAAGCGGAGGGCTACACCTTC. Translation gives CAIRGSRQAEGYTF.

The chain carries TRBV7-3 and TRBJ2-3, with TRBD2 identical over 7 bases. The germline V gene encodes CDR1 SGHTA and CDR2 FQGTGA. The CDR3 has 15 amino acids. J lost 3 bases, V lost 1 base, and 4 bases had no gene match. CDR3 protein: CASSLMTSKTDTQYF. In DNA form, the CDR3 reads TGTGCCAGCAGCTTAATGACTAGCAAAACAGATACGCAGTATTTT.

The chain uses TRBV6-1 and TRBJ2-3; 7 bases fit TRBD1. CDR3 size: 14 residues. V trimming: 6 bases; J trimming: 1 base; junction bases outside the gene matches: 4. CDR1 MNHNS and CDR2 SASEGT come from the germline V gene. Here the CDR3 reads CASRRQGGTDTQYF. The CDR3 DNA follows: TGTGCCAGCAGGAGACAGGGTGGCACAGATACGCAGTATTTT.

This rearrangement joins TRBV2 to TRBJ2-3; no clear D. Trimming shortened V by 1 base and J by 0 bases, and 11 bases separated the two germline ends. Germline CDR1 is SNHLY and CDR2 is FYNNEI. CDR3 length: 16 amino acids. The CDR3 DNA reads TGTGCCAGCAGTGAAGGAACGACCAGTAGCACAGATACGCAGTATTTT. Translation: CASSEGTTSSTDTQYF.

In its sample, this clone was seen a few times. The V and J genes are TRBV5-1 and TRBJ1-1; 7 bases align to TRBD1. Germline V gene data show CDR1 as SGHRS and CDR2 as YFSETQ. The V segment lost 4 bases and the J segment 0 bases; nucleotides outside the gene matches: 3. The CDR3 length is 14 residues. The CDR3 region has the DNA TGCGCCAGCAGCAGGGACAGCCTGAACACTGAAGCTTTCTTT. It encodes CASSRDSLNTEAFF.

The rearrangement links TRBV19 to TRBJ2-1, with D hard to call. V was clipped by 1 base and J by 7 bases, with 8 bases between them. The germline V gene encodes CDR1 LNHDA and CDR2 SQIVND (reference sequence). There are 13 residues in the CDR3. The CDR3 DNA reads as TGTGCCAGTAGTATAGTTTTGGGAAATGAGCAGTTCTTC. Its translation is CASSIVLGNEQFF.

This clone was seen a handful of times. The chain uses TRBV29-1 and TRBJ1-1; TRBD1 agrees at 7 bases. CDR1 SQVTM and CDR2 ANQGSEA come from the germline V gene. Trimming cost V 5 bases and J 0 bases; bases outside gene matches: 6. CDR3 length equals 14 residues. This CDR3 reads CSVPGTALNTEAFF. CDR3 DNA sequence: TGCAGCGTTCCCGGGACAGCCCTGAACACTGAAGCTTTCTTT.